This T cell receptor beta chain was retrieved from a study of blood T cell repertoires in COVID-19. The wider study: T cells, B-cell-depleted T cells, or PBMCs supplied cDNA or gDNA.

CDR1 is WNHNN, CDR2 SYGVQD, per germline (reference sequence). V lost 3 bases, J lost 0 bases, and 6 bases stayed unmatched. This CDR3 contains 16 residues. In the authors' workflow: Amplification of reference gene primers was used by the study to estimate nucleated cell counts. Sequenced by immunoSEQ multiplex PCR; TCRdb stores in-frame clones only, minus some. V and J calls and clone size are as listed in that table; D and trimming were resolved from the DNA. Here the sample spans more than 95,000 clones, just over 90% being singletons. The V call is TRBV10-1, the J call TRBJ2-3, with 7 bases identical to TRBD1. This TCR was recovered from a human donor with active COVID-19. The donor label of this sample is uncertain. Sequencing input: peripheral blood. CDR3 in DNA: TGCGCCAGCAGTGACAGGCCAGGGGGTAGCACAGATACGCAGTATTTT. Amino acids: CASSDRPGGSTDTQYF.